This T cell receptor (beta chain) was identified in a study of CD8 T cells in ankylosing spondylitis. Findings and caveats of the study: Typical of ankylosing spondylitis blood, it appeared, was a TCR beta motif of under 10 highly homologous variants.

This clonotype was seen only a few times. What it binds is not known. Germline loops: CDR1 SQVTM, CDR2 ANQGSEA. This CDR3 is built from 12 residues. V was clipped by 8 bases and J by 5 bases; unmatched bases: 5. TCRdb fed the 5' RACE reads into MiXCR, producing one record per CDR3 protein. The sample yields roughly 440,000 distinct CDR3 sequences, under 20% seen once. The chain has TRBV29-1 and TRBJ2-5; 10 nucleotides agree with TRBD1. Sequencing input: blood, either unsorted or a sorted T cell fraction (not recorded which). This receptor was identified in a male donor with ankylosing spondylitis. CDR3 in amino acids: CSTGTGDETQYF. In nucleotides, the CDR3 is TGCAGCACAGGGACAGGGGATGAGACCCAGTACTTC.